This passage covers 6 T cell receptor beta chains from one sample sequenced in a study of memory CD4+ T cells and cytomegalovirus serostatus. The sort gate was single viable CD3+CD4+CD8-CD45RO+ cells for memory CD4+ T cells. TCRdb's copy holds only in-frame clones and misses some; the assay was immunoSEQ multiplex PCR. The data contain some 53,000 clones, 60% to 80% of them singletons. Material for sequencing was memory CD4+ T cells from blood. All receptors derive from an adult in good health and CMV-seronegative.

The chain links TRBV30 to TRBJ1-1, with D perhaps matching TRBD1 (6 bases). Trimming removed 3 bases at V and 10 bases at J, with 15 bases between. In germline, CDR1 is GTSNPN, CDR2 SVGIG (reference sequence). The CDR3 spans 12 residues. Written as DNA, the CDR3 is TGTGCCTGGAGGCCCGGACAGTCAGGAGCTTTCTTT. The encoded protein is CAWRPGQSGAFF. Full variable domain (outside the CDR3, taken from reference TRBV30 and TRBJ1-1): SQTIHQWPATLVQPVGSPLSLECTVEGTSNPNLYWYRQAAGRGLQLLFYSVGIGQISSEVPQNLSASRPQDRQFILSSKKLLLSDSGFYLCAWRPGQSGAFFGQGTRLTVV.

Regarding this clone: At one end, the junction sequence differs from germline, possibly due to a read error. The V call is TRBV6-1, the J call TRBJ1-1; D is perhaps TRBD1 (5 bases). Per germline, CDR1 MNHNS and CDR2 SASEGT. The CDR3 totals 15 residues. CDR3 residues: CASTTRHWGNAEAFF. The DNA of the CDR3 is TGTGCCAGCACTACCAGGCATTGGGGGAACGCTGAAGCTTTCTTT.

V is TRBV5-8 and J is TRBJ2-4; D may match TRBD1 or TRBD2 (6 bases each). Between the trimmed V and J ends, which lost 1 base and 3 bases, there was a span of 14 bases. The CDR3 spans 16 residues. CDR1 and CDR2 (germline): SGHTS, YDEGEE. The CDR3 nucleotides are TGTGCCAGCAGCTTGTGGAGGGGGACGGTCAAAAACATTCAGTACTTC. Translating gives CASSLWRGTVKNIQYF.

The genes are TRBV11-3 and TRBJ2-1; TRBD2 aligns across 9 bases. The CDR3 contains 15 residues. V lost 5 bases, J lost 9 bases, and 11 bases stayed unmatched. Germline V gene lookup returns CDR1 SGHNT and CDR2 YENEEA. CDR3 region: CASSPERGASSEQFF. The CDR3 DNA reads TGTGCCAGCAGCCCTGAGCGGGGGGCGAGTAGTGAGCAGTTCTTC.

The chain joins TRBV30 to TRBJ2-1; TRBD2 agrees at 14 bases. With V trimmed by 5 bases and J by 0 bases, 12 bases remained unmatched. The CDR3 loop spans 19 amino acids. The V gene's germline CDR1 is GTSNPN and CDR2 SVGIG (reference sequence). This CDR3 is CAWAGFMTSGGDSYNEQFF. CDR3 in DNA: TGTGCCTGGGCGGGGTTTATGACTAGCGGGGGGGACTCCTACAATGAGCAGTTCTTC.

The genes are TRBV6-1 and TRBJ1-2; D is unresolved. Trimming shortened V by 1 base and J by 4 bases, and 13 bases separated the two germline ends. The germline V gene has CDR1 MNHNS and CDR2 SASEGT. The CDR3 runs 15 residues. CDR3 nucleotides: TGTGCCAGCAGTGAAGGGCCCACTCCGGCCTATGGCTACACCTTC. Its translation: CASSEGPTPAYGYTF.